Listed here is a single T cell receptor beta chain. The PCR was carried out with 60 Vbeta primers and 13 Jbeta primers. Produced via immunoSEQ multiplex PCR; TCRdb's table is partial and in-frame only. The table lists about 150,000 clones, roughly three quarters of them singletons, with roughly 2% in the top ten. The sample comes from a study of cytomegalovirus exposure and HLA in healthy donors. V lost 10 bases to trimming and J lost 3 bases, with 16 bases between them. Germline CDR1 and CDR2: MDHEN and SYDVKM. The CDR3 is 13 residues long. All donors participated as healthy donors of bone marrow. The chain joins TRBV28 to TRBJ2-7, with a possible D match to TRBD2 (6 bases). Sequences were obtained from PBMCs. The receptor was isolated from a young man in good health and CMV-seronegative. The CDR3 nucleotides are TGTGCCACCCAAAAGGGACTGGACTACGAGCAGTACTTC. It encodes CATQKGLDYEQYF.